These 27 T cell receptor beta chains came from one sample sequenced in a study of blood T cell repertoires in COVID-19. Only in-frame clones appear in the TCRdb table, and some are missing; sequencing was by immunoSEQ multiplex PCR. Seen here are approximately 75,000 clones, about nine tenths observed once, and the top ten hold less than 9%. The sample taken for sequencing was peripheral blood. These receptors all stem from a human donor in a cohort sampled during active COVID-19.

The CDR3 nucleotides are TGTGCCAGCAGCCGAGACAGGGTCCATCAGCCCCAGCATTTT. Its protein is CASSRDRVHQPQHF. This chain links TRBV5-6 with TRBJ1-5; 7 nucleotides align to TRBD1. V trimming: 4 bases; J trimming: 5 bases; junction bases outside the gene matches: 6. Germline values: CDR1 SGHDT, CDR2 YYEEEE. This CDR3 is 14 amino acids long.

This chain uses TRBV5-6 with TRBJ2-1; D is possibly TRBD2 (6 bases). The length of the CDR3 is 16 residues. Germline CDR1 reads SGHDT; CDR2 reads YYEEEE. Trimming took 3 bases from V and 14 from J, leaving 27 bases between them. The CDR3 spells CASSWGVSGAPKGEFF. The CDR3 DNA reads as TGTGCCAGCAGCTGGGGGGTCTCCGGGGCTCCCAAAGGCGAGTTCTTC.

The chain couples TRBV5-8 to TRBJ1-4; TRBD1 agrees at 9 bases. CDR1 is SGHTS, CDR2 YDEGEE, per germline. This CDR3 spans 15 amino acids. V lost 3 bases to trimming and J lost 2 bases; unmatched junction nucleotides: 2. The CDR3 nucleotides are TGTGCCAGCAGCTCGGGGACAGGGACTAATGAAAAACTGTTTTTT. Encoded protein: CASSSGTGTNEKLFF.

The rearrangement uses TRBV6-5 and TRBJ1-5; D not resolved. V lost 6 bases to trimming and J lost 3 bases, with 9 bases between them. Germline CDR1 MNHEY, CDR2 SVGAGI. CDR3 length: 13 residues. CDR3 nucleotide sequence: TGTGCCAGCAGAACCCAGTCCAATCAGCCCCAGCATTTT. Protein: CASRTQSNQPQHF.

V usage is TRBV10-3 and J usage is TRBJ1-3; no clear D. The CDR3 spans 19 residues. Germline assignment: CDR1 ENHRY and CDR2 SYGVKD. Trimming pared 0 bases from V and 1 base from J, leaving 19 bases between. Here the CDR3 DNA reads TGTGCCATCAGTGAGTCGATTATGGCTGGGCGCCGGTCTGGAAACACCATATATTTT. Translation: CAISESIMAGRRSGNTIYF.

CDR3 in DNA: TGTGCCAGCAGCCAGATACAGGGTAGTGAAGCTTTCTTT. Its translation is CASSQIQGSEAFF. The chain links TRBV3-1 (or the pseudogene TRBV3-2) to TRBJ1-1; D is possibly TRBD1 (6 bases). V was pared by 3 bases and J by 7 bases, with 12 bases between. The CDR3 runs to 13 residues. Germline V gene sequence: CDR1 LGHDT, CDR2 YNNKEL (reference sequence).

V gene TRBV6-2 or TRBV6-3 combines with J gene TRBJ1-5, with 9 bases aligning to TRBD1. The junction had 6 bases not matched to a gene; V was cut back by 5 bases and J by 7 bases. This CDR3 region has 14 residues. Germline V gene sequence: CDR1 MNHEY, CDR2 SVGEGT. The CDR3 loop reads CASSNRGHWQPQHF. DNA for the CDR3: TGTGCCAGCAGTAACAGGGGGCATTGGCAGCCCCAGCATTTT.

The chain is built from TRBV4-1 and TRBJ2-2; TRBD1 matches 8 bases. The ends lost 0 bases at V and 7 bases at J; junction bases unmatched: 7. This CDR3 has 16 residues. Germline V gene data show CDR1 as MGHRA and CDR2 as YSYEKL. The CDR3 reads CASSQEGTGFVGELFF. In nucleotides, the CDR3 is TGCGCCAGCAGCCAAGAAGGGACAGGCTTCGTCGGGGAGCTGTTTTTT.

The chain combines TRBV5-1 with TRBJ2-1, with 8 bases identical to TRBD1. From germline, CDR1 is SGHRS and CDR2 YFSETQ. CDR3 length: 15 amino acids. V shed 4 bases and J 5 bases; nucleotides not matched to a gene: 8. CDR3 nucleotide sequence: TGCGCCAGCAGCCCGCCCACGGACAGGGACAATGAGCAGTTCTTC. This translates into CASSPPTDRDNEQFF.

This chain links TRBV7-8 with TRBJ2-2; no firm D call. The CDR3 totals 12 residues. CDR1 is SGHVS, CDR2 FQNEAQ, per germline. Between the trimmed V and J ends, which lost 6 bases and 6 bases, there was a span of 8 bases. The CDR3 spells CASRLEPGELFF. The CDR3 coding sequence is TGTGCCAGCAGACTGGAGCCCGGGGAGCTGTTTTTT. The full variable domain, with the rest looked up from reference TRBV7-8 and TRBJ2-2, is GAGVSQSPRYKVAKRGQDVALRCDPISGHVSLFWYQQALGQGPEFLTYFQNEAQLDKSGLPSDRFFAERPEGSVSTLKIQRTQQEDSAVYLCASRLEPGELFFGEGSRLTVL.

The chain joins TRBV5-6 to TRBJ2-5, with 9 bases matching TRBD1. The germline gives CDR1 SGHDT, CDR2 YYEEEE. The CDR3 is 15 amino acids. J was trimmed by 3 bases and V by 0 bases; bases with no gene match: 3. CDR3 loop: CASSLAGQGEETQYF. The CDR3 DNA reads TGTGCCAGCAGCTTGGCGGGACAGGGCGAAGAGACCCAGTACTTC.

The V call is TRBV5-5, the J call TRBJ2-5; D uncertain. From germline, CDR1 is SGHKS and CDR2 YYEKEE (reference sequence). V shed 2 bases and J shed 5 bases, with 10 bases lying between them. This CDR3 comprises 13 residues. CDR3 amino acids: CASSFGDLETQYF. The DNA of the CDR3 is TGTGCCAGCAGCTTTGGAGACCTTGAGACCCAGTACTTC.

This clone was observed a single time. V usage is TRBV4-3 and J usage is TRBJ2-1; tentatively, D is TRBD1 (6 bases). This CDR3 is 16 amino acids long. Deletions cut 4 bases from V and 0 bases from J, with 13 bases between. Per the germline V gene, CDR1 is LGHNA and CDR2 is YSLEER. For the CDR3, the DNA is TGCGCCAGCAGCCTCGGAACAGGGAGCTCCTACAATGAGCAGTTCTTC. Translating it yields CASSLGTGSSYNEQFF.

The chain links TRBV7-2 to TRBJ1-1; D might be TRBD1 (5 bases). CDR1 is SGHTA, CDR2 FQGNSA, per germline. The CDR3 consists of 13 residues. Trimming shortened V by 4 bases and J by 3 bases, and 9 bases separated the two germline ends. CDR3 loop: CASSSDRDTEAFF. CDR3 nucleotides: TGTGCCAGCAGCTCAGACAGAGACACTGAAGCTTTCTTT.

This clone is a singleton in its sample. The J gene is TRBJ2-2, the V gene TRBV7-2; TRBD2 matches 7 bases. After removal of 5 bases from V and 2 bases from J, the junction contained 8 bases not matched to a gene. CDR3 size: 16 residues. CDR1 is SGHTA and CDR2 is FQGNSA in the germline V gene. The CDR3 reads CASSTPSGVNTGELFF. As DNA, the CDR3 is TGTGCCAGCAGCACCCCCAGCGGGGTTAACACCGGGGAGCTGTTTTTT.

The V gene is TRBV28, the J gene TRBJ1-6, with TRBD1 identical over 8 bases. This CDR3 contains 15 residues. V was pared by 6 bases and J by 2 bases, with 3 bases of the junction left unmatched. CDR1 and CDR2 (germline): MDHEN, SYDVKM. CDR3 sequence (DNA): TGTGCCAGCAGGCCAGGGGGCCCCTATAATTCACCCCTCCACTTT. It encodes CASRPGGPYNSPLHF.

This clone came up a few times. This CDR3 reads CASSLVAGNSGNTIYF. CDR3 bases: TGTGCCAGCAGCTTGGTTGCGGGAAACTCTGGAAACACCATATATTTT. V is TRBV5-6 and J is TRBJ1-3, with no clear D. The V end lost 0 bases, the J end lost 0 bases, and 10 bases lay between the germline ends. The germline gives CDR1 SGHDT, CDR2 YYEEEE. CDR3 size: 16 residues. Drawing the rest from reference TRBV5-6 and TRBJ1-3, the complete variable domain is DAGVTQSPTHLIKTRGQQVTLRCSPKSGHDTVSWYQQALGQGPQFIFQYYEEEERQRGNFPDRFSGHQFPNYSSELNVNALLLGDSALYLCASSLVAGNSGNTIYFGEGSWLTVV.

The gene calls are TRBV12-3 or TRBV12-4 and TRBJ1-6; perhaps TRBD1 as D (6 bases). This CDR3 is built from 13 residues. V lost 2 bases, J lost 14 bases, and 13 bases lay in between. In DNA form, the CDR3 reads TGTGCCAGCAGTTTACGTCCAGGGGCGACCCTCCACTTT. Protein: CASSLRPGATLHF.

The rearrangement uses TRBV15 and TRBJ2-7, with 7 bases that match TRBD2. Germline V gene data show CDR1 as LNHNV and CDR2 as YYDKDF (reference sequence). V was clipped by 0 bases and J by 4 bases; unmatched bases: 9. The CDR3 extends over 16 amino acids. In DNA form, the CDR3 reads TGTGCCACCAGCAGAGATACGGCTAGCGGACTATACGAGCAGTACTTC. It translates to CATSRDTASGLYEQYF.

The chain uses TRBV28 and TRBJ1-2, with D uncertain. The CDR3 loop spans 14 amino acids. V lost 1 base and J 1 base, leaving 7 bases between the germline ends. The germline CDR1 and CDR2 sequences are MDHEN and SYDVKM. CDR3 sequence reads: CASSLFQDNYGYTF. The CDR3 bases are TGTGCCAGCAGTTTATTTCAGGATAACTATGGCTACACCTTC.

The chain employs TRBV7-9 and TRBJ1-6; 10 bases match TRBD1. This CDR3 has 17 amino acids. The V gene end was trimmed by 5 bases and the J gene end by 7 bases; junction bases not matched to a gene: 11. Per the germline V gene, CDR1 is SEHNR and CDR2 is FQNEAQ (reference sequence). CDR3 sequence reads: CASSLDRGSLINSPLHF. The CDR3 coding sequence is TGTGCCAGCAGCCTGGACAGGGGGTCCCTTATCAATTCACCCCTCCACTTT.

The J gene is TRBJ1-2, the V gene TRBV19; the D is unclear. CDR1 and CDR2 (germline): LNHDA, SQIVND (reference sequence). The CDR3 covers 15 residues. V lost 2 bases and J 2 bases, leaving 12 bases between the germline ends. CDR3 loop: CASSITNPRNYGYTF. As DNA, the CDR3 is TGTGCCAGTAGTATAACTAATCCCCGGAACTATGGCTACACCTTC.

The rearrangement links TRBV29-1 to TRBJ2-5, with D possibly being TRBD1 (6 bases). This CDR3 contains 13 residues. V was shortened by 4 bases and J by 4 bases, with 13 bases between the two germline ends. CDR1 SQVTM and CDR2 ANQGSEA come from the germline V gene. The CDR3 bases are TGCAGCGTTGGGGGAACAGGGTTAGAGACCCAGTACTTC. Translating it yields CSVGGTGLETQYF.

This clone was detected only once. J is TRBJ1-6 and V is TRBV7-2; D might be TRBD1 (5 bases). The CDR3 has 13 amino acids. Germline CDR1 reads SGHTA; CDR2 reads FQGNSA. V dropped 7 bases and J dropped 7 bases, with 11 bases sitting between them. CDR3 protein: CASNGGGNSPLHF. Written as DNA, the CDR3 is TGTGCCAGCAACGGGGGAGGGAATTCACCCCTCCACTTT.

This chain joins TRBV19 and TRBJ2-2; the D gene is possibly TRBD2 (5 bases). Germline values: CDR1 LNHDA, CDR2 SQIVND (reference sequence). The CDR3 covers 18 residues. V lost 5 bases and J 6 bases, leaving 25 bases between the germline ends. The CDR3 region is CASSLKPGILQWAGELFF. The CDR3 DNA follows: TGTGCCAGTAGTCTCAAGCCGGGGATACTTCAGTGGGCCGGGGAGCTGTTTTTT.

The V gene is TRBV3-1 (or the pseudogene TRBV3-2), the J gene TRBJ1-2, with a weak D call TRBD1 (5 bases). Germline assignment: CDR1 LGHDT and CDR2 YNNKEL (reference sequence). The ends were cut back, 3 bases at V and 0 bases at J, with 14 bases in the middle. This CDR3 contains 16 residues. The chain's CDR3 is CASSHPWGGANYGYTF. CDR3 in DNA: TGTGCCAGCAGCCACCCCTGGGGGGGTGCTAACTATGGCTACACCTTC.

In DNA, the CDR3 is TGCGCCAGCAGCTCGGGAGGGTCTCAGATGGGCACTGAAGCTTTCTTT. Its translation is CASSSGGSQMGTEAFF. The chain links TRBV5-1 to TRBJ1-1; D gene uncertain. The V gene's germline CDR1 is SGHRS and CDR2 YFSETQ. V was cut by 3 bases and J by 4 bases, with 19 bases left in between. CDR3 length: 16 residues. Full variable domain (rest looked up from reference TRBV5-1 and TRBJ1-1): KAGVTQTPRYLIKTRGQQVTLSCSPISGHRSVSWYQQTPGQGLQFLFEYFSETQRNKGNFPGRFSGRQFSNSRSEMNVSTLELGDSALYLCASSSGGSQMGTEAFFGQGTRLTVV.